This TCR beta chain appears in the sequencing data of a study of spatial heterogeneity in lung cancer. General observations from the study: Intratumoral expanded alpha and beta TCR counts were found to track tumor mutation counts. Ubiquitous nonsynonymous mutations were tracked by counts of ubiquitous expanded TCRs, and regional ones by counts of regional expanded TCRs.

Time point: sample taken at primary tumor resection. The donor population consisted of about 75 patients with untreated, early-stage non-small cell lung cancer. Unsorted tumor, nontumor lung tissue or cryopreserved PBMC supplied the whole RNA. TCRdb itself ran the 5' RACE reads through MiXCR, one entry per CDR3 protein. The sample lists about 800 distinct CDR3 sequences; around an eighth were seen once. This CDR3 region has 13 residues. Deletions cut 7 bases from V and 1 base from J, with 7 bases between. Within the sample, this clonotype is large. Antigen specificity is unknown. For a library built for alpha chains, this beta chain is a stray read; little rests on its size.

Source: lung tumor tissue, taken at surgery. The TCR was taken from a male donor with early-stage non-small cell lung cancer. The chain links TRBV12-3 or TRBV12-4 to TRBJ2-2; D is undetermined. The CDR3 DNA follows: TGTGCCAGCAAGGCCGGGAACACCGGGGAGCTGTTTTTT. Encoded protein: CASKAGNTGELFF.